The 27 T cell receptor beta chains in this list originate from one sample, sequenced in a study of CD8 T cells in ankylosing spondylitis. The antigens these receptors bind are not known. Whole-study findings and limits: One TCR beta motif, made up of 7 or 8 highly homologous variants, appeared characteristic of ankylosing spondylitis blood.

TCRdb re-called the 5' RACE reads through MiXCR, storing one row per CDR3 protein. The sample yields around 490,000 distinct CDR3 sequences, roughly 5% seen once. Input material: blood, either unsorted or a sorted T cell fraction (not recorded which). The origin of the receptors is a male donor with ankylosing spondylitis.

This clonotype was recorded at least ten times. The rearrangement joins TRBV5-5 to TRBJ2-2, with TRBD1 matching 7 bases. Unmatched junction bases numbered 7, after V lost 4 bases and J lost 4 bases. The CDR3 has 15 residues. Germline CDR1 is SGHKS and CDR2 is YYEKEE (reference sequence). CDR3 sequence reads: CASSPTGVPTGELFF. As DNA, the CDR3 is TGTGCCAGCAGCCCAACAGGGGTCCCCACCGGGGAGCTGTTTTTT.

This clonotype was recorded at least ten times. V usage is TRBV5-1 and J usage is TRBJ1-2, with 7 positions matching TRBD1. The CDR3 sequence is 14 residues long. V lost 4 bases and J lost 6; bases outside the gene matches: 9. The germline V gene has CDR1 SGHRS and CDR2 YFSETQ. CDR3 coding DNA: TGCGCCAGCAGCCGGATTAGGGGGCGGGATGGCTACACCTTC. Its translation: CASSRIRGRDGYTF.

This clonotype has a handful of counts. The V call is TRBV4-2, the J call TRBJ2-5; no definite D call. The CDR3 sequence is 14 residues long. With 10 bases removed from V and 0 bases from J, the gap between germline ends came to 15 bases. In germline, CDR1 is LGHNA, CDR2 YNFKEQ. CDR3 in DNA: TGTGCCACTTCGGGTCTTAGGGACCAAGAGACCCAGTACTTC. Protein sequence: CATSGLRDQETQYF.

The J gene is TRBJ1-1, the V gene TRBV5-1; no clear D. The germline gives CDR1 SGHRS, CDR2 YFSETQ. The germline V and J ends were trimmed by 6 bases and 3 bases, with 6 bases remaining between them. The CDR3 sequence is 11 residues long. CDR3 amino acids: CASNSDTEAFF. In DNA form, the CDR3 reads TGCGCCAGCAATTCCGACACTGAAGCTTTCTTT.

This clonotype has at least ten counts. The chain has TRBV12-3 or TRBV12-4 and TRBJ2-1; no clear D gene. Trimming cost V 9 bases and J 1 base, with 7 bases left between them. The CDR3 has 12 residues. CDR3 nucleotide sequence: TGTGCCAGTACCGGGTCCTACAATGAGCAGTTCTTC. It yields the protein CASTGSYNEQFF.

This clonotype was recorded at least ten times. V and J are TRBV12-3 or TRBV12-4 and TRBJ2-3; 13 nucleotides agree with TRBD2. The CDR3 consists of 16 residues. Unmatched junction bases numbered 3, after V lost 5 bases and J lost 1 base. The CDR3 is CASSHGTSGGTDTQYF. The CDR3 DNA is TGTGCCAGCAGTCACGGGACTAGCGGGGGCACAGATACGCAGTATTTT.

The chain couples TRBV24-1 to TRBJ2-5; either TRBD1 or TRBD2 may fit D (5 bases each). Between the trimmed V and J ends, which lost 3 bases and 4 bases, there was a span of 20 bases. From germline, CDR1 is KGHDR and CDR2 SFDVKD. The CDR3 has 17 residues. The CDR3 spells CATSDHRSGHFVETQYF. CDR3 DNA: TGTGCCACCAGTGATCATCGATCGGGGCATTTTGTAGAGACCCAGTACTTC.

There are many counts of this clonotype. This rearrangement joins TRBV20-1 to TRBJ2-2, with 9 bases matching TRBD2. This CDR3 comprises 15 residues. V was clipped by 3 bases and J by 2 bases; unmatched bases: 4. The germline gives CDR1 DFQATT, CDR2 SNEGSKA (reference sequence). CDR3: CSARREGDNTGELFF. CDR3 nucleotides: TGCAGTGCTAGGCGGGAGGGAGATAACACCGGGGAGCTGTTTTTT.

This clonotype was found many times. This chain uses TRBV20-1 with TRBJ2-7; D is ambiguous. Germline V gives CDR1 DFQATT, CDR2 SNEGSKA (reference sequence). V was shortened by 8 bases and J by 1 base, with 15 bases between the two germline ends. The CDR3 totals 13 residues. The CDR3 loop is CSTRAPSSYEQYF. CDR3 nucleotide sequence: TGCAGTACGAGAGCGCCGTCTTCCTACGAGCAGTACTTC.

At least ten counts were recorded for this clonotype. The chain recombines TRBV4-3 with TRBJ2-7; 7 bases are a match to TRBD1. The CDR3 spans 15 residues. J was trimmed by 2 bases and V by 0 bases; bases with no gene match: 4. CDR1 and CDR2 (germline): LGHNA, YSLEER. The CDR3 DNA follows: TGCGCCAGCAGCCAAGATCAGGGACAGACCTACGAGCAGTACTTC. This codes for CASSQDQGQTYEQYF.

Ten or more counts support this clonotype. The chain combines TRBV6-1 with TRBJ1-2; D is unresolved. From germline, CDR1 is MNHNS and CDR2 SASEGT. The length of the CDR3 is 15 residues. Trimming pared 0 bases from V and 2 bases from J, leaving 10 bases between. The DNA of the CDR3 is TGTGCCAGCAGTGAAGCGCTTCGAGGCAACTATGGCTACACCTTC. Its translation: CASSEALRGNYGYTF.

This clonotype has ten or more counts. The CDR3 region has the DNA TGTGCCACCAGTGATCCGCGACAGGGGGCTCAGCCCCAGCATTTT. It translates to CATSDPRQGAQPQHF. V usage is TRBV24-1 and J usage is TRBJ1-5; 10 positions agree with TRBD1. Germline CDR1 is KGHDR and CDR2 is SFDVKD. The junction had 4 bases not matched to a gene; V was cut back by 3 bases and J by 6 bases. The CDR3 is made up of 15 amino acids.

The count of this clonotype is one. A much larger clone differs from this one at a single base, so this may be a read error. V gene TRBV7-6 combines with J gene TRBJ1-1; D unclear. The V and J ends lost 7 bases and 4 bases respectively, with 10 bases between them. The CDR3 loop spans 12 amino acids. The germline V gene encodes CDR1 SGHVS and CDR2 FNYEAQ. CDR3 in DNA: TGTGCCAGCACGTGGCCGATCACTGAAGCTTTCTTT. Amino acid sequence: CASTWPITEAFF.

This clonotype was detected a few times. The CDR3 region is CASRSVSGPYEQYF. The CDR3 DNA sequence: TGTGCCAGCAGATCAGTGAGCGGACCCTACGAGCAGTACTTC. This sequence joins TRBV7-2 and TRBJ2-7; D may be TRBD2 (5 bases). CDR3 length equals 14 residues. Germline CDR1 reads SGHTA; CDR2 reads FQGNSA. V lost 6 bases and J 2 bases, leaving 14 bases between the germline ends.

This clonotype was seen repeatedly, ten times or more. The J gene is TRBJ1-4, the V gene TRBV7-9, with 10 bases fitting TRBD1. Germline trimming cut 6 bases from V and 7 bases from J; bases unmatched to any gene: 8. The CDR3 covers 15 residues. CDR1 and CDR2 from the germline V gene are SEHNR and FQNEAQ (reference sequence). The CDR3 DNA sequence: TGTGCCAGCAGGAGACAGGGGGCGCGGAGTGAAAAACTGTTTTTT. Protein: CASRRQGARSEKLFF.

This clonotype has a count of ten or more. The chain carries TRBV29-1 and TRBJ2-1, with 8 bases fitting TRBD2. Looked up from germline, CDR1 is SQVTM and CDR2 is ANQGSEA. J lost 3 bases, V lost 2 bases, and 3 bases had no gene match. This CDR3 contains 14 residues. This chain's CDR3 is CSVETSGFYNEQFF. CDR3 DNA sequence: TGCAGCGTTGAAACTAGCGGATTCTACAATGAGCAGTTCTTC.

The chain couples TRBV7-3 to TRBJ2-1, with 8 bases aligning to TRBD1. CDR1 and CDR2 (germline): SGHTA, FQGTGA. V lost 5 bases to trimming and J lost 3 bases; unmatched junction nucleotides: 6. The CDR3 is made up of 15 amino acids. The CDR3 DNA reads as TGTGCCAGCAGCAGGGCCGGGACAGGCTACAATGAGCAGTTCTTC. Translated, it gives CASSRAGTGYNEQFF.

The table lists this clonotype with many counts. The V and J genes are TRBV28 and TRBJ2-7; 7 bases fit TRBD1. V lost 1 base to trimming and J lost 2 bases; unmatched junction nucleotides: 5. This CDR3 is 15 amino acids long. From germline, CDR1 is MDHEN and CDR2 SYDVKM. The chain's CDR3 is CASSLFRDRPYEQYF. CDR3 in DNA: TGTGCCAGCAGTTTATTTAGGGACAGACCCTACGAGCAGTACTTC.

This clonotype was recorded many times. This chain joins TRBV6-1 and TRBJ2-7; 8 nucleotides line up with TRBD1. The CDR3 runs 14 residues. Germline V gives CDR1 MNHNS, CDR2 SASEGT. V lost 6 bases and J lost 1; bases outside the gene matches: 5. DNA for the CDR3: TGTGCCAGCAGAGTTGACAGGGGTTCCTACGAGCAGTACTTC. Protein: CASRVDRGSYEQYF.

The table lists this clonotype with a few counts. J is TRBJ2-1 and V is TRBV7-9; TRBD1 aligns across 10 bases. The J segment lost 9 bases and the V segment lost 0 bases, leaving 5 bases of the junction unmatched. Germline loops: CDR1 SEHNR, CDR2 FQNEAQ (reference sequence). This CDR3 spans 15 amino acids. CDR3 protein: CASSLAGQGEREQFF. The CDR3 nucleotides are TGTGCCAGCAGCTTAGCTGGACAGGGGGAACGTGAGCAGTTCTTC.

This clonotype was recorded many times. V is TRBV7-2 and J is TRBJ2-1; the D is unclear. Germline V gives CDR1 SGHTA, CDR2 FQGNSA. The CDR3 sequence is 16 residues long. V lost 4 bases and J 2 bases, leaving 15 bases between the germline ends. CDR3 sequence reads: CASSSKGGQTYNEQFF. As DNA, the CDR3 is TGTGCCAGCAGCTCAAAAGGTGGCCAGACCTACAATGAGCAGTTCTTC.

The chain is built from TRBV5-1 and TRBJ2-7; D remains ambiguous. Trimming pared 1 base from V and 0 bases from J, leaving 8 bases between. The CDR3 runs 14 residues. Germline CDR1 reads SGHRS; CDR2 reads YFSETQ. In DNA, the CDR3 is TGCGCCAGCAGCTTGACTATTTACTCCTACGAGCAGTACTTC. The encoded protein is CASSLTIYSYEQYF. Full variable domain (outside the CDR3, taken from reference TRBV5-1 and TRBJ2-7): KAGVTQTPRYLIKTRGQQVTLSCSPISGHRSVSWYQQTPGQGLQFLFEYFSETQRNKGNFPGRFSGRQFSNSRSEMNVSTLELGDSALYLCASSLTIYSYEQYFGPGTRLTVT.

This clonotype showed up many times. The rearrangement links TRBV20-1 to TRBJ2-7; D uncertain. Germline CDR1 is DFQATT and CDR2 is SNEGSKA (reference sequence). V lost 5 bases to trimming and J lost 2 bases, with 16 bases between them. The CDR3 sequence is 14 residues long. CDR3 region: CSALEPSNPYEQYF. CDR3 nucleotide sequence: TGCAGTGCTCTGGAGCCCTCAAACCCCTACGAGCAGTACTTC.

This clonotype occurred many times. The rearrangement links TRBV9 to TRBJ2-7; 7 bases match TRBD1. CDR1 is SGDLS and CDR2 is YYNGEE in the germline V gene. Trimming took 3 bases from V and 0 from J; bases not matched to a gene: 3. The CDR3 has 14 amino acids. The CDR3 region has the DNA TGTGCCAGCAGCGAAGGGACAGCCTCCTACGAGCAGTACTTC. This sequence encodes CASSEGTASYEQYF.

This clonotype was seen ten or more times. The V gene is TRBV6-1, the J gene TRBJ2-5, with 10 bases lining up with TRBD2. The germline V gene has CDR1 MNHNS and CDR2 SASEGT. J gave up 5 bases and V 5 bases, and 8 bases lay outside the gene matches. This CDR3 has 15 amino acids. The DNA for the CDR3 is TGTGCCAGCAGTCATTCCGGTAGCGGGGGGGAGACCCAGTACTTC. It translates to CASSHSGSGGETQYF.

This clonotype showed up just a few times. The chain carries TRBV4-2 and TRBJ1-5, with a tentative D call TRBD1 (6 bases). Germline CDR1 LGHNA, CDR2 YNFKEQ. The V gene lost 0 bases and the J gene lost 1 base, with 13 bases spanning the gap. The CDR3 runs 17 residues. The CDR3 protein is CASSQDEGGWSNQPQHF. CDR3 nucleotide sequence: TGTGCCAGCAGCCAAGATGAGGGGGGCTGGAGCAATCAGCCCCAGCATTTT.

The genes are TRBV30 and TRBJ2-2, with a weak D call TRBD2 (6 bases). The CDR3 runs to 15 residues. Trimming pared 2 bases from V and 6 bases from J, leaving 16 bases between. Germline assignment: CDR1 GTSNPN and CDR2 SVGIG (reference sequence). This CDR3 is CAWSLLTSGAGELFF. For the CDR3, the DNA is TGTGCCTGGAGTCTTTTGACTAGTGGGGCCGGGGAGCTGTTTTTT.